This TCR beta chain came from a study of CD8+CD57+ T cells in acquired aplastic anemia. Study-level information: Across the sorted CD4+ and CD8+ cells, DNA amounts averaged about 3.2 ug.

The CDR3 spans 14 residues. Looked up from germline, CDR1 is LNHDA and CDR2 is SQIVND (reference sequence). The trim removed 2 bases at V and 6 bases at J, leaving 7 bases unmatched. Note on this clonotype: Its antigen is not identified.

Notes on the study in general: For CD8+ Simpson's diversity, patients and controls showed no significant difference.

Patients picked for sequencing had shown CD8+CD57+ cell expansion detected by flow cytometry. The use of genomic DNA as template underpinned the TCR beta VDJ and CDR3 profiling. TCRdb ran MiXCR on the reads and lists one entry per CDR3 protein. The sample carries 150,000 to 200,000 distinct CDR3 sequences, roughly half recorded once. The chain has TRBV19 and TRBJ2-7, with 7 bases that match TRBD1. The receptor was derived from a human donor with aplastic anemia. Sequencing was done on a sample of sorted CD4+, CD8+, or CD8+CD57+ T cells (not recorded which) from PBMCs. CDR3 DNA sequence: TGTGCCAGTAGTATAACGGGACAGATCTGCGAGCAGTACTTC. Its protein product is CASSITGQICEQYF.